This T cell receptor (beta chain) came from a study of beta chain features in type 1 diabetes. The overall study: All samples yielded 107,917,701 examined sorted cells. Notes on the study in general: When VDJ junctions were examined, type 1 diabetes patients showed fewer insertions and more deletions.

Germline V gene lookup returns CDR1 MGHDK and CDR2 SYGVNS. The CDR3 loop spans 15 amino acids. The J segment lost 2 bases and the V segment lost 2 bases, leaving 4 bases of the junction unmatched. To note about this clone: Its antigen remains unidentified.

Every bit of the isolated RNA underwent reverse transcription, so sequencing read expressed TCRB transcripts. Sequencing used immunoSEQ multiplex PCR; TCRdb keeps in-frame clones, though not all of them. The sample lists 250,000 or so clones, around 65% occurring once. V and J are TRBV25-1 and TRBJ2-7; 9 bases align to TRBD2. Sample: naive CD4+ T cells from blood. The source is a man aged 30-40 years in good health. In DNA form, the CDR3 reads TGTGCCAGCAGTGAAAGCGGGAGGCCCCCCTACGAGCAGTACTTC. It yields the protein CASSESGRPPYEQYF.